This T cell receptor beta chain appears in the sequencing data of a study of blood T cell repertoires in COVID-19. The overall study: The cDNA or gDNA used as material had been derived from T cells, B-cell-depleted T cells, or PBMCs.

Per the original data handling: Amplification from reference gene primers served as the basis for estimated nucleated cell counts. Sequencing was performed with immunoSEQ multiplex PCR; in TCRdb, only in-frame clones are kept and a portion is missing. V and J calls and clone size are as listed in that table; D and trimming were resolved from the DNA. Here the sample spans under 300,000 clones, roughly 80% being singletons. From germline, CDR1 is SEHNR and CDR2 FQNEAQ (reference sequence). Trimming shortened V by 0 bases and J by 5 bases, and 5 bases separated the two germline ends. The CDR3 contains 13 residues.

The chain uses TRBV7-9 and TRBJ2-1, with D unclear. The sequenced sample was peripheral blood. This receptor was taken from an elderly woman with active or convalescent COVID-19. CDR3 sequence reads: CASSLAGNNEQFF. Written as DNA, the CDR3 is TGTGCCAGCAGCTTAGCCGGTAACAATGAGCAGTTCTTC.